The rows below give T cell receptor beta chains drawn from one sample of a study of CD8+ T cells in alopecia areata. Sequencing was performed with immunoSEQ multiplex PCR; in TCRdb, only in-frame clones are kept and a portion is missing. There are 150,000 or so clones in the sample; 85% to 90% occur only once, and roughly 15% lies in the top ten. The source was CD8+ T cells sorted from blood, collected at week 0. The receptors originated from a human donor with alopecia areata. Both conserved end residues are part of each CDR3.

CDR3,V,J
CSVGGEVGLSYNEQFF,TRBV29-1,TRBJ2-1
CASSGTEREGYTDTQYF,TRBV7-9,TRBJ2-3
CASSFLAGILETQYF,TRBV7-8,TRBJ2-5
CASSVESGETQYF,TRBV9,TRBJ2-5
CASSLLASTPSTDTQYF,TRBV27,TRBJ2-3
CASRWANYGYTF,TRBV2,TRBJ1-2
CSVERDSRFYNEQFF,TRBV29-1,TRBJ2-1
CATQRSGDTDTQYF,TRBV10-1,TRBJ2-3
CASSEVAGANTGELFF,TRBV2,TRBJ2-2
CASSQFGLGEETQYF,TRBV16,TRBJ2-5
CSVEGTSTYEQYF,TRBV29-1,-
CASSPSGQREYEQYF,TRBV18,TRBJ2-7
CASSLDLGTGGNGELFF,TRBV11-2,TRBJ2-2
CASNSKDPGVNNEQFF,TRBV27,TRBJ2-1
CSVETAAYEQYF,TRBV29-1,TRBJ2-7
CASSLRTSGRGDTQYF,TRBV19,TRBJ2-3
CASSIDMSIEAFF,TRBV19,TRBJ1-1
CASSSGRGNTEAFF,TRBV5-1,TRBJ1-1